One sample yielded the 5 T cell receptor beta chains listed below, sequenced in a study of T-cell reconstitution after alpha-beta-depleted transplantation in children (dated by TCRdb to between 2015 and 2016). The treatment or condition label, as the study defines it: allogeneic hematopoietic cell transplantation with graft depleted of TCRalphabeta T cells and CD19 B cells. Libraries were prepared through PCR. The sequencer listed for this sample is Illumina HiSeq 2500. TCR libraries were prepared with molecular barcoding, using unique molecular identifiers to normalize TCRbeta repertoire quantification. In TCRdb, the public reads were trimmed at Q25 with fastp and aligned with MiXCR, with productive beta chains retained. All rows with the same CDR3 protein become a single entry with the most common DNA and genes. The sample profile shows just over 950,000 distinct CDR3 sequences; around 30% of them were found once. In total, the top ten clones hold roughly 28% of the sample.

The sample here was PBMCs, mostly from graft donor cells, taken 360 days after TCRalphabeta/CD19-depleted stem cell transplant. These receptor sequences come from a boy younger than two who had a stem cell transplant for SCID, so the T cells may come from the graft donor.

V usage is TRBV27 and J usage is TRBJ2-4; the match to TRBD2 covers 8 bases. Germline V gene sequence: CDR1 MNHEY, CDR2 SMNVEV (reference sequence). J was trimmed by 0 bases and V by 5 bases; bases with no gene match: 12. The CDR3 runs to 18 residues. The CDR3, as DNA: TGTGCCAGCAGTCCTAAGCGGGGGCCTAAAAAAGCCAAAAACATTCAGTACTTC. Protein: CASSPKRGPKKAKNIQYF.

The chain joins TRBV6-5 to TRBJ1-1; 9 bases align to TRBD1. The length of the CDR3 is 15 residues. Trimming cost V 4 bases and J 5 bases; bases outside gene matches: 8. Germline V CDR1 and CDR2: MNHEY, SVGAGI. Here the CDR3 DNA reads TGTGCCAGCAGTTCTCACAGGGGGCGTTGGACTGAAGCTTTCTTT. It translates to CASSSHRGRWTEAFF.

V usage is TRBV30 and J usage is TRBJ2-2; no reliable D call. Looked up from germline, CDR1 is GTSNPN and CDR2 is SVGIG (reference sequence). V gave up 4 bases and J gave up 0 bases, with 6 bases separating them. The CDR3 runs 13 residues. The CDR3 loop reads CAWKGPNTGELFF. The CDR3 DNA reads as TGTGCCTGGAAGGGTCCGAACACCGGGGAGCTGTTTTTT.

The chain carries TRBV5-6 and TRBJ2-1; a weak D match, TRBD1 (6 bases). Germline V gene sequence: CDR1 SGHDT, CDR2 YYEEEE. V shed 4 bases and J shed 2 bases, with 19 bases lying between them. This CDR3 region has 17 residues. The CDR3 loop is CASSGAFRGSPYNEQFF. In DNA form, the CDR3 reads TGTGCCAGCAGCGGCGCCTTCAGGGGATCCCCCTACAATGAGCAGTTCTTC.

In the case of this clonotype: Since a much larger clone is just one base distant, this may be a read error. V gene TRBV5-1 combines with J gene TRBJ2-3; D perhaps matches TRBD1 (5 bases). Per the germline V gene, CDR1 is SGHRS and CDR2 is YFSETQ. V shed 0 bases and J shed 2 bases, with 7 bases lying between them. The CDR3 length is 14 residues. CDR3 loop: CASSLDRHTDTQYF. In DNA, the CDR3 is TGCGCCAGCAGCTTGGACAGGCACACAGATACGCAGTATTTT. Full variable domain (missing parts from reference TRBV5-1 and TRBJ2-3): KAGVTQTPRYLIKTRGQQVTLSCSPISGHRSVSWYQQTPGQGLQFLFEYFSETQRNKGNFPGRFSGRQFSNSRSEMNVSTLELGDSALYLCASSLDRHTDTQYFGPGTRLTVL.